One and the same sample provided the 13 T cell receptor beta chains below, sequenced in a study of T-cell memory formation after mild COVID-19. TCRdb independently ran MiXCR on the 5' RACE reads; one entry per CDR3 protein. The sample holds over 450,000 distinct CDR3 sequences, about a fifth seen once. Source material: PBMCs or a T cell subset sorted from them (not recorded which). Receptors were obtained from an adult woman who had mild COVID-19 (a few samples of this study predate the infection). Cell type and time point are not known.

The rearrangement links TRBV11-3 to TRBJ2-3; no firm D call. CDR3 length: 15 amino acids. Trimming shortened V by 5 bases and J by 2 bases, and 14 bases separated the two germline ends. Germline V CDR1 and CDR2: SGHNT, YENEEA. Here the CDR3 reads CASSPPQDPTDTQYF. The CDR3 DNA sequence: TGTGCCAGCAGCCCCCCACAAGACCCCACAGATACGCAGTATTTT.

The chain combines TRBV25-1 with TRBJ1-5; D gene uncertain. The V end lost 5 bases, the J end lost 7 bases, and 12 bases lay between the germline ends. The length of the CDR3 is 13 residues. Germline V CDR1 and CDR2: MGHDK, SYGVNS. The CDR3 spells CASSPGVGQPQHF. In DNA, the CDR3 is TGTGCCAGCAGTCCCGGGGTAGGGCAGCCCCAGCATTTT.

The chain combines TRBV5-4 with TRBJ2-1, with 12 bases fitting TRBD2. Germline values: CDR1 SGHNT, CDR2 YYREEE (reference sequence). This CDR3 spans 14 amino acids. V lost 7 bases and J lost 5; bases outside the gene matches: 4. The CDR3 sequence is CASQLAGGHNEQFF. CDR3 nucleotide sequence: TGTGCCAGCCAACTAGCGGGAGGCCACAATGAGCAGTTCTTC.

The sample holds many counts of this clonotype. The chain has TRBV7-8 and TRBJ2-3; 8 bases fit TRBD2. Germline values: CDR1 SGHVS, CDR2 FQNEAQ. V shed 7 bases and J 3 bases; nucleotides not matched to a gene: 9. CDR3 length equals 15 residues. This CDR3 is CASTLSGSITDTQYF. Written as DNA, the CDR3 is TGTGCCAGCACCTTGAGCGGGAGCATTACAGATACGCAGTATTTT.

This clonotype was seen at least ten times. The genes are TRBV20-1 and TRBJ1-4; D is unclear. The CDR3 is 11 amino acids. Germline-derived CDR1 and CDR2 are DFQATT and SNEGSKA (reference sequence). Between the trimmed V and J ends, which lost 4 bases and 5 bases, there was a span of 5 bases. This chain's CDR3 is CSANNNEKLFF. The CDR3 nucleotides are TGCAGTGCTAACAACAATGAAAAACTGTTTTTT.

The chain couples TRBV29-1 to TRBJ1-1; a possible D gene is TRBD1 (5 bases). Germline lookup yields CDR1 SQVTM and CDR2 ANQGSEA. V was cut by 7 bases and J by 1 base, with 13 bases left in between. This CDR3 spans 13 amino acids. For the CDR3, the DNA is TGCAGCGCCCGAGGGGCAGGGAACACTGAAGCTTTCTTT. This translates into CSARGAGNTEAFF. Using reference TRBV29-1 and TRBJ1-1 for the parts outside the CDR3, the full variable domain is SAVISQKPSRDICQRGTSLTIQCQVDSQVTMMFWYRQQPGQSLTLIATANQGSEATYESGFVIDKFPISRPNLTFSTLTVSNMSPEDSSIYLCSARGAGNTEAFFGQGTRLTVV.

This chain's CDR3 is CASRRHSNTGELFF. CDR3 in DNA: TGTGCCAGCAGAAGACATTCGAACACCGGGGAGCTGTTTTTT. This chain joins TRBV12-3 or TRBV12-4 and TRBJ2-2, with D unclear. V dropped 6 bases and J dropped 0 bases, with 8 bases sitting between them. CDR3 length equals 14 residues.

The CDR3 region is CASSLQGANVLTF. The CDR3 DNA follows: TGTGCCAGCAGCTTACAGGGGGCCAACGTCCTGACTTTC. J is TRBJ2-6 and V is TRBV13; D remains ambiguous. Trimming left V 2 bases short and J 4 bases short, with 3 bases between. The V gene's germline CDR1 is PRHDT and CDR2 FYEKMQ (reference sequence). The CDR3 consists of 13 residues.

This clonotype was observed a handful of times. The chain carries TRBV9 and TRBJ1-6; D unclear. The V end lost 3 bases, the J end lost 3 bases, and 4 bases lay between the germline ends. Germline V CDR1 and CDR2: SGDLS, YYNGEE. The CDR3 contains 13 residues. The CDR3 loop is CASSGDYNSPLHF. The CDR3 DNA is TGTGCCAGCAGCGGGGACTATAATTCACCCCTCCACTTT.

This chain uses TRBV4-1 with TRBJ2-3; no clear D. The CDR3 sequence is 16 residues long. Trimming cost V 7 bases and J 1 base, with 18 bases left between them. Germline assignment: CDR1 MGHRA and CDR2 YSYEKL. The CDR3 here is CASTRDGSVGTDTQYF. CDR3 nucleotide sequence: TGCGCCAGCACCCGCGACGGCAGCGTCGGCACAGATACGCAGTATTTT.

The chain is built from TRBV24-1 and TRBJ2-1; D might be TRBD2 (6 bases). Germline V gene lookup returns CDR1 KGHDR and CDR2 SFDVKD. The CDR3 consists of 15 residues. V gave up 4 bases and J gave up 5 bases, with 14 bases separating them. As DNA, the CDR3 is TGTGCCACCAGTGACCTCGGGGGAGACCACAATGAGCAGTTCTTC. Amino acids: CATSDLGGDHNEQFF.

The chain recombines TRBV6-5 with TRBJ2-5, with 8 positions matching TRBD1. This CDR3 comprises 16 residues. V was pared by 2 bases and J by 4 bases, with 9 bases of the junction left unmatched. Germline CDR1 is MNHEY and CDR2 is SVGAGI. The CDR3 sequence is CASSYSWTGRGETQYF. The CDR3, as DNA: TGTGCCAGCAGTTACAGCTGGACAGGGCGTGGAGAGACCCAGTACTTC.

This clonotype was seen more than once but under ten times. The J gene is TRBJ1-5, the V gene TRBV20-1; D is unresolved. CDR3 size: 15 residues. V was cut by 0 bases and J by 0 bases, with 9 bases left in between. Per germline, CDR1 DFQATT and CDR2 SNEGSKA (reference sequence). The DNA of the CDR3 is TGCAGTGCTAGAGATGGACGATATAGCAATCAGCCCCAGCATTTT. This gives the protein CSARDGRYSNQPQHF.